What follows is one T cell receptor beta chain and its context. Its antigen is not yet known. Per-nucleotide qualities are absent, and no much larger clonotype sits a single base away. This sample was taken from a study of CD8 T cells in Susac syndrome (dated by TCRdb to between 2018 and 2021). About the full investigation: Of the Susac syndrome patients who were sequenced, eight were in clinical remission while roughly 6 had clinically active disease. At blood withdrawal, Susac syndrome patients were either therapy-naive, taking corticosteroids (in some cases with IVIg as well), or taking IVIg alone. Repertoire sequencing was used to test whether CD8+ T cell activation and differentiation in Susac syndrome was antigen driven. The clonality of the CD8+ T cell repertoire was compared across about a dozen healthy donors, roughly 14 Susac syndrome patients and 15 multiple sclerosis patients. General conclusions and limits of the study: Looking at Susac-specific public clones, the researchers identified fewer than 20 in the total CD8+ repertoire and a few in the CD8+ TEMRA repertoire. The study acknowledged that relatively few individuals were included in the TCR sequencing and HLA analysis. Susac syndrome CD8+ repertoires showed clonal expansion, highest in CD8+ TEMRA cells and greater in clinically active than remitting patients.

RNA was extracted using the RNeasy kit, and roughly 0.5 to 1 ug of the RNA was reverse transcribed with random hexamers. TCR beta CDR3 regions were amplified with the immunoSEQ multiplex PCR assay covering 54 Vbeta and 13 Jbeta segments. PCR amplification bias was corrected by using a synthetic template baseline for primer optimization and computational correction. Per the authors' processing: Reads were annotated to V, D and J genes according to IMGT and were analyzed with immunoSEQ Analyzer, with only productive sequences retained. Clonality was calculated as one minus the Shannon entropy normalized by log2 of the number of productive unique sequences. Public and private clones were assessed among the 100 most prevalent clones of each patient and control. A clone was defined as Susac-specific if it was absent from the healthy and MS cohorts, from about a thousand published viral clones and from other ImmuneACCESS disease sequences. The public sequencing data were trimmed at Q25 with fastp and processed into clonotypes with MiXCR by TCRdb, which kept only in-frame beta chains. Rows are unified per CDR3 protein, each entry keeping the most common DNA and genes. These V and J calls originate from TCRdb's pipeline instead of the authors' own analysis. The sample table records tens of thousands of distinct CDR3 sequences; under 95% of these occur just once. The top ten clonotypes cover more than 0.4% of the sample.

Trimming takes 4 bases off V and 0 bases off J; junction bases not matched to a gene: 11. From a lookup of the germline V gene, CDR1 and CDR2 are LGHNA and YNFKEQ. The CDR3 contains 18 residues, cysteine and phenylalanine counted. Just CDR3 DNA is preserved here, 54 bases in frame from base 1. High-throughput TCR beta sequencing profiled peripheral blood CD8+ and CD4+ T cells from healthy donors, Susac syndrome patients and multiple sclerosis patients. Susac syndrome patients met recently defined diagnostic criteria for definite or probable disease. Bulk CD8+ and CD4+ T cells were purified by magnetic negative isolation, whereas CD8+ TEMRA cells were enriched by FACS. Blood was drawn into EDTA tubes, processed within 24 hours, and PBMCs were isolated by density gradient centrifugation. PBMCs intended for TCR sequencing were frozen in liquid nitrogen and were later thawed in a 37 degrees C water bath. A purity of at least 90% was achieved for sorted or isolated CD4+, CD8+ and CD8+ TEMRA cells.

The sequenced sample consisted of CD8+ T cells from PBMCs. This receptor was taken from a human donor with Susac syndrome. The V and J genes are TRBV4-2 and TRBJ2-2; 7 central bases correspond to TRBD2. This receptor has the CDR3 CASSPAGVGGANTGELFF. The DNA sequence reads TGTGCCAGCAGCCCGGCCGGGGTGGGGGGGGCGAACACCGGGGAGCTGTTTTTT.